The T cell receptor (beta chain) under discussion was sequenced for a study of cytomegalovirus exposure and HLA in healthy donors. Turning to the study itself: Per a later analysis, the approximately 600 first-cohort and over 90 validation repertoires shared one platform. Study-level points and caveats: Under in vitro conditions, a few CMV-associated chains were confirmed as specific for CMV antigens.

Concerning this clone: Its target is not known.

The donors were part of the roughly 130-subject validation cohort, which stood apart from the roughly 640-subject first cohort. Deletions cut 5 bases from V and 0 bases from J, with 14 bases between. The CDR3 contains 15 residues. CDR1 is SGHAT, CDR2 FQDESV, per germline (reference sequence). The method was immunoSEQ multiplex PCR; TCRdb's version includes in-frame clones alone and lacks a portion of them. The sample yields hundreds of thousands of clones, roughly 87% seen once. The sequenced material came from PBMCs. V is TRBV11-1 and J is TRBJ2-7; D perhaps matches TRBD2 (5 bases). This clonotype was sampled from a man between 18 and 35 years old in good health and CMV-seropositive. The CDR3 DNA follows: TGTGCCAGCAGCCGCGCCGGACTGGCCTCCTACGAGCAGTACTTC. It translates to CASSRAGLASYEQYF.